The rows below give T cell receptor beta chains drawn from one sample of a study of blood T cell repertoires in COVID-19. Assay used: immunoSEQ multiplex PCR; TCRdb lists only in-frame clones, some missing. The sample holds some 300,000 clones, about 88% seen once. The source material was PBMCs or T cells enriched from blood (not recorded which). The receptors were sampled from a woman aged 55-70 years in a cohort exposed to, infected with or recovered from COVID-19 (not recorded which). Both conserved end residues are part of each CDR3. D genes are given only for firm matches. The size field is filled for only some rows; it gives once, few, many or a size class.

- | TRBJ1-1 | TRBV19 | - | CATKDFVDTEAFF | TGTGCCACAAAGGACTTCGTGGACACTGAAGCTTTCTTT
- | TRBJ2-7 | TRBV14 | TRBD2 | CASSRLANPYEQYF | TGTGCCAGCAGCCGACTAGCTAATCCCTACGAGCAGTACTTC
- | TRBJ1-1 | TRBV28 | - | CASSPRGQDTEAFF | TGTGCCAGCAGCCCTCGCGGGCAGGACACTGAAGCTTTCTTT
few | TRBJ2-3 | TRBV5-4 | - | CASSYGQSSTDTQYF | TGTGCCAGCAGCTATGGACAGTCAAGCACAGATACGCAGTATTTT
- | TRBJ1-1 | TRBV28 | - | CASSFRGGATEAFF | TGTGCCAGCAGTTTCCGAGGGGGGGCCACTGAAGCTTTCTTT
- | TRBJ2-1 | TRBV10-3 | - | CAISEFGQPFPYNEQFF | TGTGCCATCAGTGAGTTTGGGCAGCCCTTCCCATACAATGAGCAGTTCTTC
- | TRBJ2-7 | TRBV21-1 | - | CASSKLWRGTAFNEQYF | TGTGCCAGCAGCAAGCTGTGGCGCGGGACAGCTTTCAACGAGCAGTACTTC
- | TRBJ2-1 | TRBV10-3 | TRBD1 | CAISPGQSYNEQFF | TGTGCCATCAGCCCGGGACAGTCCTACAATGAGCAGTTCTTC
- | TRBJ2-5 | TRBV21-1 | - | CARGRTGQETQYF | TGTGCCAGGGGCCGGACAGGGCAAGAGACCCAGTACTTC
once | TRBJ1-5 | TRBV7-2 | - | CASSLRAGNQPQHF | TGTGCCAGCAGCTTGAGGGCAGGCAATCAGCCCCAGCATTTT
- | TRBJ2-7 | TRBV19 | TRBD1 | CASSIVRDRGTYEQYF | TGTGCCAGTAGTATAGTCCGAGACAGGGGCACCTACGAGCAGTACTTC
- | TRBJ2-1 | TRBV3-1/TRBV3-2 | - | CASSPGQSSYNEQFF | TGTGCCAGCAGCCCCGGACAGAGCTCCTACAATGAGCAGTTCTTC
- | TRBJ1-3 | TRBV3-1/TRBV3-2 | - | CASSPGTGGNTIYF | TGTGCCAGCAGCCCTGGAACGGGAGGAAACACCATATATTTT
- | TRBJ2-7 | TRBV28 | - | CASSLSGTTYEQYF | TGTGCCAGCAGTCTCTCCGGGACAACCTACGAGCAGTACTTC
- | TRBJ1-1 | TRBV28 | - | CASSLIDTEKAFF | TGTGCCAGCAGTTTGATTGACACCGAAAAAGCTTTCTTT
- | TRBJ2-3 | TRBV15 | - | CATSRQAPDTQYF | TGTGCCACCAGCAGGCAAGCACCGGATACGCAGTATTTT
- | TRBJ2-7 | TRBV10-3 | TRBD2 | CAIGLAGYEQYF | TGTGCCATCGGGCTAGCGGGATACGAGCAGTACTTC
- | TRBJ2-7 | TRBV2 | TRBD1 | CASSEARAWTGGGEQYF | TGTGCCAGCAGTGAAGCCAGGGCCTGGACAGGGGGCGGCGAGCAGTACTTC
- | TRBJ1-4 | TRBV28 | - | CASSFGGSQEEKLFF | TGTGCCAGCAGTTTCGGGGGATCACAAGAAGAAAAACTGTTTTTT
- | TRBJ2-3 | TRBV11-2 | TRBD1 | CASSLGRDRTLGTDTQYF | TGTGCCAGCAGCTTAGGCCGGGACAGGACGCTGGGCACAGATACGCAGTATTTT
once | TRBJ2-7 | TRBV29-1 | - | CSVALTRTGSGYEQYF | TGCAGCGTTGCCCTCACCCGCACAGGGAGTGGCTACGAGCAGTACTTC
- | TRBJ2-2 | TRBV7-9 | - | CASSFYGTGELFF | TGTGCCAGCAGCTTCTACGGGACCGGGGAGCTGTTTTTT
few | TRBJ2-1 | TRBV5-1 | TRBD2 | CASSLWPFTGGSNEQFF | TGCGCCAGCAGCTTGTGGCCCTTCACGGGAGGAAGCAATGAGCAGTTCTTC
- | TRBJ1-5 | TRBV28 | TRBD1 | CASSLSTGTVNQPQHF | TGTGCCAGCAGTTTGAGCACCGGGACAGTCAATCAGCCCCAGCATTTT
- | TRBJ1-5 | TRBV6-1 | - | CASSETRGQPQHF | TGTGCCAGCAGTGAAACCAGGGGCCAGCCCCAGCATTTT
- | TRBJ2-3 | TRBV5-1 | TRBD2 | CASSAGEDTQYF | TGCGCCAGCAGCGCGGGGGAAGATACGCAGTATTTT
few | TRBJ1-2 | TRBV24-1 | - | CATSDLAQNYGYTF | TGTGCCACCAGTGATTTAGCGCAGAACTATGGCTACACCTTC
- | TRBJ2-7 | TRBV7-9 | - | CASSLGGKSYEQYF | TGTGCCAGCAGCTTAGGAGGGAAGTCCTACGAGCAGTACTTC
- | TRBJ1-5 | TRBV10-3 | TRBD1 | CAIGGGGSNQPQHF | TGTGCCATTGGAGGAGGGGGCTCCAATCAGCCCCAGCATTTT